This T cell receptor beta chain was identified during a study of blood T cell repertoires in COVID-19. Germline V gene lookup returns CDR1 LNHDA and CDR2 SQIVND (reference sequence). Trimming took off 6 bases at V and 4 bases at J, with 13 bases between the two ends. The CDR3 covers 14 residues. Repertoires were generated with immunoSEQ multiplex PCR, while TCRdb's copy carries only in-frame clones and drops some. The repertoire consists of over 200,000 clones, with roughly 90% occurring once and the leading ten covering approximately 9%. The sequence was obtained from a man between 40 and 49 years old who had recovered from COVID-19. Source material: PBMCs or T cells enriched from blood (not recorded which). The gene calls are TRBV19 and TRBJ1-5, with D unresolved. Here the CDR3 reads CASSQRRANQPQHF. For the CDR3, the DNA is TGTGCCAGTAGCCAGAGGAGGGCAAATCAGCCCCAGCATTTT.